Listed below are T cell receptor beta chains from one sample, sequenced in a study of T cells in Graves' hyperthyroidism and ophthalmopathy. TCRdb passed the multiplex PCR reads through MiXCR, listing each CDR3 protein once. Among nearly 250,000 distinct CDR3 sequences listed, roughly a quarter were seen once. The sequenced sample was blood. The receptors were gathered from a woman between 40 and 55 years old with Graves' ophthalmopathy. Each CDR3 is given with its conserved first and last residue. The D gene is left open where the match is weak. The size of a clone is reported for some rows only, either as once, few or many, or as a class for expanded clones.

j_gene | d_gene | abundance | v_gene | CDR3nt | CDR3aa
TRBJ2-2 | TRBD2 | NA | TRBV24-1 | TGTGCCACCAGTGACCCAGCGGGGAAGATCGAACCTTCGAACACCGGGGAGCTGTTTTTT | CATSDPAGKIEPSNTGELFF
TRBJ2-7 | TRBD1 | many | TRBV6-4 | TGTGCCAGCAGTCCACCCAGGACAGGGGGATTCTCCTACGAGCAGTACTTC | CASSPPRTGGFSYEQYF
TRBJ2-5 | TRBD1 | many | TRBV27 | TGTGCCAGCAGTTGGGACAGAGGGGAGACCCAGTACTTC | CASSWDRGETQYF
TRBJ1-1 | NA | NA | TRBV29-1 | TGCAGCGATCCGGCGGGGTGGTACACTGAAGCTTTCTTT | CSDPAGWYTEAFF
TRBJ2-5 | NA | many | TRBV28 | TGTGCCAGCAGTCCCTCGCGCAGGGAGAAAGAGACCCAGTACTTC | CASSPSRREKETQYF
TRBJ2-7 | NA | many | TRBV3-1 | TGTGCCAGCAGCCAGGGCCTCTACGAGCAGTACTTC | CASSQGLYEQYF
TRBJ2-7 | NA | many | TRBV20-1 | TGCAGTGCTAGATCCTTAGGGGAAGAGCAGTACTTC | CSARSLGEEQYF
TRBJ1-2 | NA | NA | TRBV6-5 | TGTGCCAGCAGTTCACAGGGTGATGGCTACACCTTC | CASSSQGDGYTF
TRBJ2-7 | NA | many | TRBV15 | TGTGCCACCAGCAGAGAGTCAAACCACGAGCAGTACTTC | CATSRESNHEQYF
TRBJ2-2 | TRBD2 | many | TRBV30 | TGTGCCTGGAGCCAACCAGCGGGAGTGGGTGGCGGGGAGCTGTTTTTT | CAWSQPAGVGGGELFF
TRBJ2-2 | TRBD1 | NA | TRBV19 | TGTGCCAGTAGTATTAAAGAAACCGGGACAGGGAGAGGGCCGACCGGGGAGCTGTTTTTT | CASSIKETGTGRGPTGELFF
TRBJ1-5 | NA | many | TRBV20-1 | TGCAGTGCTAGCGCCCTCGGATTGTGGCAAAAACGCAATCAGCCCCAGCATTTT | CSASALGLWQKRNQPQHF
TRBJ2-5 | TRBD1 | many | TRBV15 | TGTGCCACCAGCAGAGAAGGGACAGGGACGCGGACCCAGTACTTC | CATSREGTGTRTQYF
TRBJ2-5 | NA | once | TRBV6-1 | TGTGCCAGCAGTGAAACTGGTGGCCAAGAGACCCAGTACTTC | CASSETGGQETQYF
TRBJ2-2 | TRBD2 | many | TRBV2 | TGTGCCAGCAGTTCTTTAGCGGGGAGCTCCGGGGAGCTGTTTTTT | CASSSLAGSSGELFF
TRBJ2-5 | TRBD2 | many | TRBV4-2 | TGTGCCAGCAGCCCCGAAGCGGGAGGTCCCCAAGAGACCCAGTACTTC | CASSPEAGGPQETQYF
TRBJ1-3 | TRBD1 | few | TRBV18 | TGTGCCAGCTCACGGGACAGCTTCTCTGGAAACACCATATATTTT | CASSRDSFSGNTIYF
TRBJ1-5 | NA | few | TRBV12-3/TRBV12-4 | TGTGCCAGCAGACCATCCGGGCGTGGGCCCCAGCATTTT | CASRPSGRGPQHF
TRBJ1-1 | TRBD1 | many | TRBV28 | TGTGCCAGCAGGGCAGGGGGGTCCACTGAAGCTTTCTTT | CASRAGGSTEAFF
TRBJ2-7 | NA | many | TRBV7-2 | TGTGCCAGCAGCTTACGTACGGGAAGTCTTGAGCAGTACTTC | CASSLRTGSLEQYF
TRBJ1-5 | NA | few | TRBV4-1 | TGCGCCAGCAGCCAACGGCAGGGGTTCGATCAGCCCCAGCATTTT | CASSQRQGFDQPQHF
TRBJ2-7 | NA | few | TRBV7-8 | TGTGCCAGCAGCTTAGGTGTCAGGGGCCTTATGTCTGGCGAGCAGTACTTC | CASSLGVRGLMSGEQYF
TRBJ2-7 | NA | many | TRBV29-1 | TGCAGCGTTGAAATCGGCCAGGGAGGCTACGAGCAGTACTTC | CSVEIGQGGYEQYF
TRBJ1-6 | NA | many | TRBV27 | TGTGCCAGCAGGTTTCTGGCCAGTAATTCACCCCTCCACTTT | CASRFLASNSPLHF
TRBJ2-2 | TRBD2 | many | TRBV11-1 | TGTGCCAGCAGCTCGGCACACGGGACTAGCGTAATGGCCGGGGAGCTGTTTTTT | CASSSAHGTSVMAGELFF
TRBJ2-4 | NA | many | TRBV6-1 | TGTGCCAGCAGTGACCTTCTCCGGCAAGCCAAAAACATTCAGTACTTC | CASSDLLRQAKNIQYF
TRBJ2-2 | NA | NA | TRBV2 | TGTGCCAGCAATAGGGGCGGAACAAATAGGGCCGGGGAGCTGTTTTTT | CASNRGGTNRAGELFF
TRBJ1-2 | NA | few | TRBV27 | TGTGCCAGCAGGGCTTTCGAAGCTAACTATGGCTACACCTTC | CASRAFEANYGYTF
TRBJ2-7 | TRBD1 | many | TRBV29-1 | TGCAGCGTTGTCGGACAGGGCTCCTACGAGCAGTACTTC | CSVVGQGSYEQYF
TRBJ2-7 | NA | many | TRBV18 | TGTGCCAGCTCACCAACCAGGCAGGCGGGCGAGCAGTACTTC | CASSPTRQAGEQYF
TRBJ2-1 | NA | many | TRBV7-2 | TGTGCCAGCAGCTTAAAAAGGCTAGCGGAGCAGTTCTTC | CASSLKRLAEQFF
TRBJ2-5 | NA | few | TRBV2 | TGTGCCAGCAGTGACTCCCAGGCGGAGGAGACCCAGTACTTC | CASSDSQAEETQYF
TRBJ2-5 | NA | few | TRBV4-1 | TGCGCCAGCAGCTTACAGGTTGAAGAGACCCAGTACTTC | CASSLQVEETQYF
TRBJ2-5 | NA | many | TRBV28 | TGTGCCAGCAGTTCCTATACGGACAGCCAAGAGACCCAGTACTTC | CASSSYTDSQETQYF
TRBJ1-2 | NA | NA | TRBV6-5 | TGTGCCAGCAGTTACACCTCCACGGGTACTAACTATGGCTACACCTTC | CASSYTSTGTNYGYTF
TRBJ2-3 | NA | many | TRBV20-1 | TGCAGTGCTAGAGAACCGACAGGCGCAGATACGCAGTATTTT | CSAREPTGADTQYF
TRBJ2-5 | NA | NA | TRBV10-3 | TGTGCCATCAGTGAGTCGTCAGGGCTTGAGATTGAGACCCAGTACTTC | CAISESSGLEIETQYF
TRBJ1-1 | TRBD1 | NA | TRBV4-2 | TGTGCCAGCAGCCAGGACACAGGGGAAACCATGAACACTGAAGCTTTCTTT | CASSQDTGETMNTEAFF
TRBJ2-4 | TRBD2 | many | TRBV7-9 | TGTGCCAGCAGCTCCTGGGGACTAGAAAACATTCAGTACTTC | CASSSWGLENIQYF
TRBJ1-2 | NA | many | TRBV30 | TGTGCCTGGAGAGGGGGGCCGGGCGGCTACACCTTC | CAWRGGPGGYTF
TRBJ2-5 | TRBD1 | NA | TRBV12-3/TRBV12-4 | TGTGCCAGCAGTTTCAGGGGGCAAGAAGAGACCCAGTACTTC | CASSFRGQEETQYF
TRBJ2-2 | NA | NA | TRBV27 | TGTGCCAGCAGTTTACATGGGACAACCGTCAACACCGGGGAGCTGTTTTTT | CASSLHGTTVNTGELFF
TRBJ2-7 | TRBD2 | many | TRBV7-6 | TGTGCCAGCAGCCCGCGGGAGTTGGGCGGGCAGTACTTC | CASSPRELGGQYF
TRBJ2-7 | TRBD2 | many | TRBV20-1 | TGCAGTGCTGAGGGGGTAGCGGGAGTCTCGAACGAGCAGTACTTC | CSAEGVAGVSNEQYF
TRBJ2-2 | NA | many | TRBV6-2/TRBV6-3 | TGTGCCAGCAGTGTGAGCGGGCCCAACACCGGGGAGCTGTTTTTT | CASSVSGPNTGELFF
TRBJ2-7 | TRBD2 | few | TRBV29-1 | TGCAGCGTCTCCCCGGGGGGGGACGAGCAGTACTTC | CSVSPGGDEQYF
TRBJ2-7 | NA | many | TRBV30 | TGTGCCTGGGACAGGGACTACAAGCAGTACTTC | CAWDRDYKQYF
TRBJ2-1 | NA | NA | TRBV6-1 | TGTGCCATCAGTCGAGAGGGTGAGCAGTTCTTC | CAISREGEQFF
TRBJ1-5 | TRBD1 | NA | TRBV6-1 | TGTGCCAGCAGCGAGAGGGGGCGAAGCAATCAGCCCCAGCATTTT | CASSERGRSNQPQHF
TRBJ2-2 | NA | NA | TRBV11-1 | TGTGCCAGCAGCTTAGTGAGGTTGAGGGAGTCCGGGGAGCTGTTTTTT | CASSLVRLRESGELFF
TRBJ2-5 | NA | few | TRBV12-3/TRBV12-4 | TGTGCCAGCAGGGAGACAGATTTCCAAGAGACCCAGTACTTC | CASRETDFQETQYF
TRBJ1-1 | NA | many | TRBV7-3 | TGTGCCAGCAGCTTGGGACATCCGGGGAGTACAGCTTTCTTT | CASSLGHPGSTAFF
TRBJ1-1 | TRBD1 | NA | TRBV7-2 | TGTGCCAGCAGCTCGACAGGGACTGAAGCTTTCTTT | CASSSTGTEAFF
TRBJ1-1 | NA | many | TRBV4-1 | TGCGCCAGCAGCCAAAATTTCAGGAGGTCAACTGAAGCTTTCTTT | CASSQNFRRSTEAFF